Detailed here is one TCR beta chain. Its antigen remains unidentified. Base quality data are lacking; no much larger clone is found one base away. The source of the sample is a study of OX40 agonist ivuxolimab in advanced cancers. General notes on the study: Ivuxolimab, which targeted the costimulatory receptor OX40 (CD134), was an agonistic, fully human IgG2 monoclonal antibody. Intravenous ivuxolimab was administered to patients every 2 weeks at six dose levels: 0.01, 0.1, 0.3, 1.5, 3 and 10 mg/kg. Among the roughly 52 dose-escalation patients, around 19 had hepatocellular carcinoma, roughly 15 melanoma, 9 renal cell carcinoma and 9 head and neck cancer. The dose-escalation cohort was 82.7% male with a mean age of roughly 60 years, ranging from roughly 20 to 80. Patients were allowed to have had prior anti-PD-1, anti-PD-L1 or anti-CTLA-4 therapy, and 40% to 45% of the dose-escalation patients had been treated with checkpoint inhibitors. Partial responses occurred in three dose-escalation patients: two with cutaneous melanoma and one with hepatocellular carcinoma. The purpose of peripheral TCRbeta sequencing was to test whether ivuxolimab changed TCR sequence diversity and led to clonal T-cell expansion. The monotherapy dose-escalation portion (N ≈ 55 patients) of the phase I ivuxolimab trial is reported in the paper.

Here is what the overall study found, with its caveats: The antigen specificity of the peripheral T cells that underwent clonal expansion was not determined. Clonal expansion of both CD4+ and CD8+ blood T cells was observed from baseline to week 6 at doses 0.1 to 3.0 mg/kg. Partial responders in the 0.1-3.0 mg/kg groups had among the lowest normalized peripheral clonal expansion, especially among CD8+ T cells. On average, CD8+ T cells showed more expanded clones than CD4+ T cells after ivuxolimab. Low levels of normalized T-cell clonal expansion were also seen in some patients who did not respond.

Patients with autoimmune disease history or receiving systemic immunosuppression were excluded from the trial. In every dose cohort, peripheral blood was drawn for TCR sequencing at baseline, cycle 4 day 1, and cycle 7 day 1. Samples came from an open-label, multicenter, first-in-human phase I dose-escalation trial of ivuxolimab. Adults with locally advanced or metastatic head and neck squamous cell, hepatocellular, melanoma or renal cell carcinoma were enrolled in the trial. CD4+ and CD8+ T cells were sorted separately from peripheral blood before TCR sequencing. To sequence the TCRbeta CDR3 region, genomic DNA was isolated from the sorted cells. The immunoSEQ Assay was used to sequence the TCRbeta CDR3 regions. TCRdb carries this immuneACCESS record with in-frame sequences only. Its versions omit some clonotypes, under half of them owing to an unresolved V gene in the studies checked, with the rest unexplained. Here the sample has fewer than 65,000 clones; around 87% occur a single time. The ten largest clones take up about 5% of the sample.

The germline ends are 8 bases apart after V is trimmed by 2 bases and J by 9 bases. From a lookup of the germline V gene (reference sequence), CDR1 and CDR2 are DFQATT and SNEGSKA. The CDR3 contains 11 residues, cysteine and phenylalanine counted. Only CDR3 DNA remains: 33 bases, in frame from the first base. This receptor was taken from an adult with an advanced solid tumor such as melanoma, head and neck, liver or kidney cancer. The sequence joins TRBV20-1 to TRBJ2-1, with an unclear D gene assignment. Specimen: CD4+ or CD8+ T cells sorted from blood, collected in a trial of the OX40 agonist ivuxolimab. The CDR3 region: CSARWISEQFF. Here is the DNA: TGCAGTGCTAGATGGATTAGTGAGCAGTTCTTC.